The 5 T cell receptor beta chains below were found in one sample sequenced in a study of cytomegalovirus exposure and HLA in healthy donors. Primers: 60 Vbeta forward and 13 Jbeta reverse. Data came from immunoSEQ multiplex PCR; TCRdb stores just in-frame clones and leaves some out. Seen here are roughly 180,000 clones, approximately 80% observed once, and the top ten hold approximately 2.6%. The sample taken for sequencing was PBMCs. These receptors came from a female donor in good health and CMV-seronegative.

This clone was found a few times. V and J are TRBV30 and TRBJ1-4; D is uncertain. The CDR3 is 13 amino acids. Per the germline V gene, CDR1 is GTSNPN and CDR2 is SVGIG (reference sequence). Trimming stripped 1 base from V and 10 bases from J, with 13 bases between. The CDR3 bases are TGTGCCTGGAGTGCTCAGACAATTGGAAAACTGTTTTTT. It yields the protein CAWSAQTIGKLFF.

A few counts support this clone. The chain uses TRBV7-6 and TRBJ2-7; 7 bases align to TRBD1. The germline V gene has CDR1 SGHVS and CDR2 FNYEAQ. Trimming cost V 2 bases and J 4 bases; bases outside gene matches: 5. The CDR3 sequence is 14 residues long. The CDR3 region has the DNA TGTGCCAGCAGCTTAACCGGGACAGAATACGAGCAGTACTTC. Encoded protein: CASSLTGTEYEQYF.

The CDR3 nucleotides read TGTGCCAGCAAGGGACAGGGGGCCGCTGAAGCTTTCTTT. Translated, it gives CASKGQGAAEAFF. The chain combines TRBV7-8 with TRBJ1-1, with TRBD1 identical over 12 bases. The germline V gene has CDR1 SGHVS and CDR2 FQNEAQ. The CDR3 runs 13 residues. V shed 7 bases and J 6 bases; nucleotides not matched to a gene: 3.

This chain uses TRBV2 with TRBJ2-7; D might be TRBD2 (6 bases). The V end lost 1 base, the J end lost 2 bases, and 12 bases lay between the germline ends. The germline gives CDR1 SNHLY, CDR2 FYNNEI. This CDR3 spans 15 amino acids. This CDR3 reads CASSEGSGHTYEQYF. DNA of the CDR3: TGTGCCAGCAGTGAAGGTAGCGGCCACACCTACGAGCAGTACTTC.

The V call is TRBV29-1, the J call TRBJ1-2, with D hard to call. Germline V gene data show CDR1 as SQVTM and CDR2 as ANQGSEA. This CDR3 region has 12 residues. Trimming shortened V by 4 bases and J by 4 bases, and 10 bases separated the two germline ends. CDR3 region: CSVVPGGYGYTF. The CDR3 bases are TGCAGCGTTGTTCCGGGAGGCTATGGCTACACCTTC.